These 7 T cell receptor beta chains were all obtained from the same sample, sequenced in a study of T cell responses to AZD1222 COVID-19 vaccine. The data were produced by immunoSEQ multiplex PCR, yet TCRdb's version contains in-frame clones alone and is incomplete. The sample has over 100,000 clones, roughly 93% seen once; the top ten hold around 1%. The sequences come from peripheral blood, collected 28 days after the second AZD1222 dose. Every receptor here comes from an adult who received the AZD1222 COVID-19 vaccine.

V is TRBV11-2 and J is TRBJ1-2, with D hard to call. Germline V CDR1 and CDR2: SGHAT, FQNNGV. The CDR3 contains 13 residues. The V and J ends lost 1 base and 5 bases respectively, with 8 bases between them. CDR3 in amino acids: CASSLGGAYGYTF. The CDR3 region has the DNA TGTGCCAGCAGCTTAGGGGGAGCTTATGGCTACACCTTC.

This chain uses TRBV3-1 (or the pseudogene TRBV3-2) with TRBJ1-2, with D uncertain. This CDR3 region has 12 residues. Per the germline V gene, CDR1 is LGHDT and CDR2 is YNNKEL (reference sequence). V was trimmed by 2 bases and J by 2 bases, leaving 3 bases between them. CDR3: CASSQLNYGYTF. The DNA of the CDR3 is TGTGCCAGCAGCCAACTCAACTATGGCTACACCTTC.

CDR3 coding DNA: TGTGCCAGCCGCCCCTCGGGGGGAGAGTATGGCTACACCTTC. Amino acid sequence: CASRPSGGEYGYTF. The rearrangement links TRBV5-5 to TRBJ1-2, with D perhaps matching TRBD1 (5 bases). CDR1 is SGHKS, CDR2 YYEKEE, per germline (reference sequence). The CDR3 totals 14 residues. Trimming took 7 bases from V and 5 from J, leaving 18 bases between them.

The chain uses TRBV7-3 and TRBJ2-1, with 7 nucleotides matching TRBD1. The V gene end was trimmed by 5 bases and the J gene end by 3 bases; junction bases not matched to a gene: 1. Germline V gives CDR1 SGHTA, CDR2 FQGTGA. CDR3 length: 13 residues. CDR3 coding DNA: TGTGCCAGCAGCCGGGACAGCTACAATGAGCAGTTCTTC. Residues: CASSRDSYNEQFF.

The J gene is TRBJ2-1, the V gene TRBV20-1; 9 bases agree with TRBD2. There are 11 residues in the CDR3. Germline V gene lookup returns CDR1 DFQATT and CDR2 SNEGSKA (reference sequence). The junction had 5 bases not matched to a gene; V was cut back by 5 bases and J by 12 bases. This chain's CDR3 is CSAFSGSMQFF. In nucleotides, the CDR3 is TGCAGTGCTTTTAGCGGGAGTATGCAGTTCTTC.

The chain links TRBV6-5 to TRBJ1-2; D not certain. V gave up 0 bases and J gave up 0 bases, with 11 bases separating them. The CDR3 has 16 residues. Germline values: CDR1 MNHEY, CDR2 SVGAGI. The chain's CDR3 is CASSYSAGVSNYGYTF. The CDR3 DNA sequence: TGTGCCAGCAGTTACTCCGCGGGCGTATCTAACTATGGCTACACCTTC.

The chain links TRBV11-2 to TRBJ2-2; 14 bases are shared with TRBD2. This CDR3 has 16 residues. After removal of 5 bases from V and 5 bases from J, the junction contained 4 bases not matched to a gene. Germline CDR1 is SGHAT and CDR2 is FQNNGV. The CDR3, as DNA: TGTGCCAGCAGCCCGGGACTAGCGGGAGTTACCGGGGAGCTGTTTTTT. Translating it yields CASSPGLAGVTGELFF.